This TCR beta chain was observed in a study of beta chain features in type 1 diabetes. Expressed TCRB transcripts were sequenced after all isolated RNA was converted to cDNA. The method was immunoSEQ multiplex PCR; TCRdb's version includes in-frame clones alone and lacks a portion of them. This table has 240,000 or so clones, approximately 14% appearing once. A word on this clone: The antigen is undetermined.

Findings and caveats of the study: Significant though moderate, a shortening of TCRB CDR3s appeared in all four CD4+ subsets of Type 1 diabetes patients.

This TCR derives from a man aged 25-45 years with type 1 diabetes. The source material was naive CD4+ T cells from blood.

The CDR3 loop is CASSPATGSNQPQHF. In nucleotides, the CDR3 is TGTGCCAGCTCACCGGCGACAGGCTCCAATCAGCCCCAGCATTTT. V and J are TRBV18 and TRBJ1-5; a weak D match, TRBD1 (6 bases). This CDR3 contains 15 residues. The germline V and J ends were trimmed by 3 bases and 3 bases, with 12 bases remaining between them. Per the germline V gene, CDR1 is KGHSH and CDR2 is LQKENI.